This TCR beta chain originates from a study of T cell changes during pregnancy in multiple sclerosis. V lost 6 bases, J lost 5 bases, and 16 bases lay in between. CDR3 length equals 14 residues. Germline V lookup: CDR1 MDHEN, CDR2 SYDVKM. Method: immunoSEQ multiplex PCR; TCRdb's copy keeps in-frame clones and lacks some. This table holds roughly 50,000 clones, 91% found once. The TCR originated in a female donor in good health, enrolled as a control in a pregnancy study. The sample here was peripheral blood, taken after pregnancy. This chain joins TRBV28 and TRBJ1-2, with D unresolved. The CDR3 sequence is CASSPIPGYYGYTF. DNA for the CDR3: TGTGCCAGCAGCCCAATCCCAGGATATTATGGCTACACCTTC.